The 18 T cell receptor beta chains below all came from one sample that was sequenced in a study of T cell responses to AZD1222 COVID-19 vaccine. Using immunoSEQ multiplex PCR, the repertoire was profiled, and TCRdb retains in-frame clones only, with some absent. The data contain 100,000 to 150,000 clones, roughly 90% of them singletons. Sequenced here: peripheral blood, sampled 28 days after the second AZD1222 dose. All receptors come from an adult who received the AZD1222 COVID-19 vaccine.

The genes are TRBV28 and TRBJ2-1; 12 bases align to TRBD2. The CDR3 totals 12 residues. Germline V CDR1 and CDR2: MDHEN, SYDVKM. V shed 6 bases, J shed 14 bases, and the junction held 5 bases outside the gene matches. The CDR3 region is CASSRGLAGKFF. CDR3 DNA sequence: TGTGCCAGCAGCCGAGGACTAGCGGGAAAGTTCTTC.

This chain uses TRBV7-3 with TRBJ1-1; 9 nucleotides match TRBD1. The germline gives CDR1 SGHTA, CDR2 FQGTGA. The CDR3 has 13 amino acids. V lost 4 bases and J lost 12; bases outside the gene matches: 9. The CDR3 DNA sequence: TGTGCCAGCAGCTCTGACCCCGGGACAGGGACTTTCTTT. Amino acids: CASSSDPGTGTFF.

V gene TRBV7-9 combines with J gene TRBJ1-5, with D unclear. CDR1 is SEHNR, CDR2 FQNEAQ, per germline (reference sequence). This CDR3 region has 12 residues. Trimming took 3 bases from V and 0 from J, leaving 0 bases between them. The CDR3 reads CASSFSNQPQHF. CDR3 coding DNA: TGTGCCAGCAGCTTTAGCAATCAGCCCCAGCATTTT.

The chain employs TRBV12-3 or TRBV12-4 and TRBJ1-4; D unresolved. The CDR3 sequence is 12 residues long. Trimming cost V 6 bases and J 4 bases, with 6 bases left between them. In nucleotides, the CDR3 is TGTGCCAGCAGCCCCCGTAATGAAAAACTGTTTTTT. It encodes CASSPRNEKLFF.

This chain connects TRBV5-5 to TRBJ1-6; D possibly corresponds to TRBD1 (5 bases). Per the germline V gene, CDR1 is SGHKS and CDR2 is YYEKEE (reference sequence). The CDR3 totals 16 residues. Trimming took off 0 bases at V and 6 bases at J, with 13 bases between the two ends. CDR3 sequence: CASSLAAGQANSPLHF. The CDR3 DNA follows: TGTGCCAGCAGCTTGGCAGCAGGGCAGGCTAATTCACCCCTCCACTTT. Full variable domain (remainder filled in from reference TRBV5-5 and TRBJ1-6): DAGVTQSPTHLIKTRGQQVTLRCSPISGHKSVSWYQQVLGQGPQFIFQYYEKEERGRGNFPDRFSARQFPNYSSELNVNALLLGDSALYLCASSLAAGQANSPLHFGNGTRLTVT.

The chain carries TRBV6-1 and TRBJ1-5, with no clear D. With 3 bases removed from V and 4 bases from J, the gap between germline ends came to 10 bases. This CDR3 region has 14 residues. CDR1 is MNHNS and CDR2 is SASEGT in the germline V gene. CDR3 region: CASSETSGNQPQHF. The CDR3 DNA is TGTGCCAGCAGTGAGACCTCGGGGAATCAGCCCCAGCATTTT.

The chain is built from TRBV30 and TRBJ1-2; tentatively, D is TRBD1 (6 bases). V shed 1 base and J shed 4 bases, with 10 bases lying between them. Germline CDR1 reads GTSNPN; CDR2 reads SVGIG (reference sequence). The CDR3 totals 13 residues. In DNA, the CDR3 is TGTGCCTGGAGTGCGGGGGCGAGCTATGGCTACACCTTC. The encoded protein is CAWSAGASYGYTF.

V usage is TRBV7-6 and J usage is TRBJ1-5, with D tentatively TRBD1 (5 bases). Germline CDR1 SGHVS, CDR2 FNYEAQ. CDR3 length: 16 amino acids. Trimming left V 5 bases short and J 0 bases short, with 14 bases between. Written as DNA, the CDR3 is TGTGCCAGCAGCCCCCTTGGGGCCCGTAGCAATCAGCCCCAGCATTTT. Translating it yields CASSPLGARSNQPQHF. Looking up the rest from reference TRBV7-6 and TRBJ1-5 gives the full variable domain: GAGVSQSPRYKVTKRGQDVALRCDPISGHVSLYWYRQALGQGPEFLTYFNYEAQQDKSGLPNDRFSAERPEGSISTLTIQRTEQRDSAMYRCASSPLGARSNQPQHFGDGTRLSIL.

The V and J genes are TRBV28 and TRBJ2-1, with a tentative D call TRBD1 (6 bases). V gave up 7 bases and J gave up 7 bases, with 11 bases separating them. CDR3 length: 12 residues. Germline-derived CDR1 and CDR2 are MDHEN and SYDVKM. CDR3: CASNYRENEQFF. CDR3 DNA sequence: TGTGCCAGCAACTACAGGGAGAATGAGCAGTTCTTC.

V and J are TRBV11-1 and TRBJ2-7; 8 positions agree with TRBD2. Germline V gene lookup returns CDR1 SGHAT and CDR2 FQDESV (reference sequence). With 5 bases clipped from V and 3 bases from J, the junction kept 9 bases outside the gene matches. The CDR3 is 15 residues long. The CDR3 DNA sequence: TGTGCCAGCAGCGTAGATGGGACTAGTTTCTACGAGCAGTACTTC. This encodes CASSVDGTSFYEQYF.

The CDR3 DNA follows: TGTGCTTCTGGGTTTAGCGGGAAGTACAATGAGCAGTTCTTC. Its protein is CASGFSGKYNEQFF. The chain uses TRBV28 and TRBJ2-1, with 8 bases that match TRBD2. Germline CDR1 and CDR2: MDHEN and SYDVKM. The CDR3 loop spans 14 amino acids.

The CDR3: CASSLRGTGGLAGDYEQYF. The DNA for the CDR3 is TGCGCCAGCAGCTTGAGGGGGACAGGTGGACTAGCGGGTGACTACGAGCAGTACTTC. The J gene is TRBJ2-7, the V gene TRBV5-1, with 11 bases aligning to TRBD2. After removal of 1 base from V and 3 bases from J, the junction contained 15 bases not matched to a gene. This CDR3 region has 19 residues. The germline V gene encodes CDR1 SGHRS and CDR2 YFSETQ. Supplemented by reference TRBV5-1 and TRBJ2-7, the full variable domain reads KAGVTQTPRYLIKTRGQQVTLSCSPISGHRSVSWYQQTPGQGLQFLFEYFSETQRNKGNFPGRFSGRQFSNSRSEMNVSTLELGDSALYLCASSLRGTGGLAGDYEQYFGPGTRLTVT.

The V gene is TRBV7-2, the J gene TRBJ2-1, with TRBD2 as a possible D gene (6 bases). Trimming shortened V by 2 bases and J by 0 bases, and 14 bases separated the two germline ends. The CDR3 consists of 17 residues. Germline V gene sequence: CDR1 SGHTA, CDR2 FQGNSA. Here the CDR3 DNA reads TGTGCCAGCAGCTTATCTGCTAGCGCCAACTCCTACAATGAGCAGTTCTTC. Amino acids: CASSLSASANSYNEQFF.

This clone was observed a single time. The V call is TRBV6-4, the J call TRBJ2-5, with D perhaps matching TRBD1 (7 bases). The CDR3 runs to 15 residues. Trimming removed 0 bases from V and 5 bases from J, with 13 bases in between. From germline, CDR1 is MRHNA and CDR2 SNTAGT. As DNA, the CDR3 is TGTGCCAGCAGTGACTCGGCAGGGGGGATGGAGACCCAGTACTTC. Encoded protein: CASSDSAGGMETQYF.

This clone was detected once. V usage is TRBV13 and J usage is TRBJ2-1, with a tentative D call TRBD2 (6 bases). From germline, CDR1 is PRHDT and CDR2 FYEKMQ (reference sequence). The CDR3 has 14 residues. V shed 0 bases and J shed 6 bases, with 9 bases lying between them. CDR3 bases: TGTGCCAGCAGCTTAGGAAGGAGGGTCAATGAGCAGTTCTTC. Its protein product is CASSLGRRVNEQFF.

The chain uses TRBV9 and TRBJ1-6, with TRBD1 matching over 9 bases. Germline trimming cut 3 bases from V and 10 bases from J; bases unmatched to any gene: 8. CDR3 length equals 15 residues. Germline loops: CDR1 SGDLS, CDR2 YYNGEE. The CDR3 region is CASSASGTGLSPLHF. The CDR3 DNA sequence: TGTGCCAGCAGCGCCTCCGGGACAGGGCTATCACCCCTCCACTTT.

This clone was observed a single time. The V call is TRBV9, the J call TRBJ2-5; D unresolved. The CDR3 has 14 residues. In germline, CDR1 is SGDLS, CDR2 YYNGEE. V lost 0 bases and J 1 base, leaving 7 bases between the germline ends. The CDR3 DNA reads as TGTGCCAGCAGCGTAGATAGGAGCCAAGAGACCCAGTACTTC. Protein product: CASSVDRSQETQYF. The variable domain in full, with the rest retrieved from reference TRBV9 and TRBJ2-5, is DSGVTQTPKHLITATGQRVTLRCSPRSGDLSVYWYQQSLDQGLQFLIQYYNGEERAKGNILERFSAQQFPDLHSELNLSSLELGDSALYFCASSVDRSQETQYFGPGTRLLVL.

The chain employs TRBV10-3 and TRBJ1-4; D possibly corresponds to TRBD1 (6 bases). The CDR3 totals 17 residues. V lost 3 bases and J lost 2, with 16 bases in between. Germline CDR1 reads ENHRY; CDR2 reads SYGVKD. CDR3 DNA: TGTGCCATCAGTGAAGGTTCTCCGGGACACACTAATGAAAAACTGTTTTTT. Its protein is CAISEGSPGHTNEKLFF.